These 7 T cell receptor beta chains originate from one sample sequenced in a study of shared clonotypes between healthy human individuals. TCRdb keeps only in-frame clones here, not all; method: immunoSEQ multiplex PCR. The sample lists 1.6 million or so clones; just under 99% were seen once. The sequenced sample was naive CD4+ T cells sorted from blood. Stated subset: CD45RA+ positively selected. Every receptor here comes from a man aged 30-40 years in good health.

The V and J genes are TRBV27 and TRBJ1-2; weak D call: TRBD1 (6 bases). This CDR3 is built from 14 residues. The V gene's germline CDR1 is MNHEY and CDR2 SMNVEV (reference sequence). The V and J ends lost 0 bases and 3 bases respectively, with 8 bases between them. CDR3 protein: CASSLSDSHYGYTF. The CDR3, as DNA: TGTGCCAGCAGTTTATCGGACAGCCACTATGGCTACACCTTC.

The chain employs TRBV27 and TRBJ2-3; no definite D call. V gave up 2 bases and J gave up 0 bases, with 18 bases separating them. Germline V gene sequence: CDR1 MNHEY, CDR2 SMNVEV (reference sequence). There are 18 residues in the CDR3. This CDR3 is CASSLSLVQLSSTDTQYF. DNA for the CDR3: TGTGCCAGCAGTTTAAGTTTGGTCCAGTTGTCTAGCACAGATACGCAGTATTTT.

Comment on this clone: The sample contains more than one DNA sequence encoding this CDR3. The CDR3 loop is CASSLVWNTEAFF. For the CDR3, the DNA is TGCGCCAGCAGCTTGGTTTGGAACACTGAAGCTTTCTTT. The chain links TRBV5-1 to TRBJ1-1; D gene unclear. CDR1 SGHRS and CDR2 YFSETQ come from the germline V gene. The CDR3 loop spans 13 amino acids. Trimming removed 0 bases from V and 1 base from J, with 4 bases in between.

This chain uses TRBV7-2 with TRBJ2-7; D assignment may be TRBD1 or TRBD2 (5 bases each). CDR1 and CDR2 from the germline V gene are SGHTA and FQGNSA. The V and J ends lost 5 bases and 1 base respectively, with 15 bases between them. The CDR3 loop spans 15 amino acids. The chain's CDR3 is CASSPSRDLSYEQYF. CDR3 DNA sequence: TGTGCCAGCAGCCCCTCCCGGGACCTTTCCTACGAGCAGTACTTC.

This sequence joins TRBV2 and TRBJ2-5; no reliable D call. V lost 7 bases and J 3 bases, leaving 12 bases between the germline ends. The CDR3 totals 13 residues. Germline V gene data show CDR1 as SNHLY and CDR2 as FYNNEI. The CDR3, as DNA: TGTGCCAGCAATAGCAGGAGAGAAGAGACCCAGTACTTC. Residues: CASNSRREETQYF.

The chain uses TRBV28 and TRBJ2-7, with D possibly matching TRBD1 (6 bases). This CDR3 spans 15 amino acids. The V gene lost 5 bases and the J gene lost 1 base, with 15 bases spanning the gap. CDR1 is MDHEN, CDR2 SYDVKM, per germline. The CDR3 protein is CASSPQTGHSYEQYF. In nucleotides, the CDR3 is TGTGCCAGCAGTCCACAGACAGGTCATTCCTACGAGCAGTACTTC.

This chain uses TRBV9 with TRBJ2-2, with TRBD1 as a possible D gene (5 bases). Trimming left V 2 bases short and J 5 bases short, with 10 bases between. CDR1 and CDR2 (germline): SGDLS, YYNGEE. CDR3 length: 14 residues. CDR3 loop: CASSVSTGTGELFF. The CDR3 bases are TGTGCCAGCAGCGTGTCTACAGGAACCGGGGAGCTGTTTTTT.